Following are 16 T cell receptor beta chains from one sample sequenced in a study of neoadjuvant anti-PD-1 for oral cavity cancer. Method: immunoSEQ multiplex PCR; TCRdb's copy keeps in-frame clones and lacks some. The sample lists around 14,000 clones, over 60% seen once, with about 2.2% in the top ten. The starting material was PBMCs, obtained before nivolumab (anti-PD-1) treatment. Receptors originate from a person aged 35 to 85 with oral cavity squamous cell carcinoma.

The V gene is TRBV19, the J gene TRBJ2-3; tentatively, D is TRBD1 or TRBD2 (5 bases each). CDR1 and CDR2 from the germline V gene are LNHDA and SQIVND (reference sequence). The CDR3 length is 14 residues. Trimming left V 10 bases short and J 4 bases short, with 18 bases between. The CDR3: CATTRGQSPDTQYF. As DNA, the CDR3 is TGTGCCACAACCCGGGGCCAGAGTCCAGATACGCAGTATTTT.

The V call is TRBV5-1, the J call TRBJ1-2, with D uncertain. Germline CDR1 is SGHRS and CDR2 is YFSETQ. The V end lost 9 bases, the J end lost 4 bases, and 13 bases lay between the germline ends. The CDR3 is 12 residues long. Written as DNA, the CDR3 is TGCGCCACCGGGCCCGTGGGCTATGGCTACACCTTC. It is translated as CATGPVGYGYTF.

The genes are TRBV6-6 and TRBJ1-5, with 7 nucleotides matching TRBD1. Germline loops: CDR1 MNHNY, CDR2 SVGAGI (reference sequence). The CDR3 is 15 residues long. Trimming took 8 bases from V and 1 from J; bases not matched to a gene: 8. The CDR3 region is CASGGGPFSNQPQHF. Written as DNA, the CDR3 is TGTGCCAGCGGAGGGGGCCCATTCAGCAATCAGCCCCAGCATTTT.

This clone was seen only once. This chain joins TRBV9 and TRBJ2-3, with TRBD2 matching over 8 bases. The CDR3 runs 15 residues. The germline CDR1 and CDR2 sequences are SGDLS and YYNGEE. The ends lost 2 bases at V and 4 bases at J; junction bases unmatched: 6. The CDR3 spells CASSVSSGSSDTQYF. The CDR3 nucleotides read TGTGCCAGCAGCGTGTCGAGCGGGAGCTCAGATACGCAGTATTTT.

J is TRBJ2-7 and V is TRBV27, with TRBD1 matching 9 bases. CDR1 is MNHEY, CDR2 SMNVEV, per germline (reference sequence). V was clipped by 3 bases and J by 5 bases; unmatched bases: 8. This CDR3 contains 15 residues. The CDR3 DNA reads TGTGCCAGCAGTTTGTGGGGGGACAGGGCCAACGAGCAGTACTTC. This codes for CASSLWGDRANEQYF.

This clone was seen a handful of times. This sequence joins TRBV28 and TRBJ1-3; unclear D gene. Trimming shortened V by 7 bases and J by 4 bases, and 11 bases separated the two germline ends. The CDR3 runs 13 residues. From germline, CDR1 is MDHEN and CDR2 SYDVKM. The CDR3 region is CASTPEQGNTIYF. The CDR3, as DNA: TGTGCCAGCACTCCCGAGCAAGGAAACACCATATATTTT.

This chain joins TRBV4-1 and TRBJ2-7; 9 bases align to TRBD2. CDR1 is MGHRA, CDR2 YSYEKL, per germline. V trimming: 4 bases; J trimming: 7 bases; junction bases outside the gene matches: 11. CDR3 size: 15 residues. DNA for the CDR3: TGCGCCAGCAGCCTCGGGCCGGGCGGGAGGGGTGAGCAGTACTTC. This codes for CASSLGPGGRGEQYF.

This clone was counted a few times. The chain uses TRBV27 and TRBJ2-2, with D perhaps given as TRBD1 or TRBD2 (5 bases each). From germline, CDR1 is MNHEY and CDR2 SMNVEV (reference sequence). CDR3 length: 12 residues. Trimming took 9 bases from V and 3 from J, leaving 8 bases between them. Here the CDR3 DNA reads TGTGCCAGACGGGGACACACCGGGGAGCTGTTTTTT. The encoded protein is CARRGHTGELFF.

The V call is TRBV11-3, the J call TRBJ2-1; TRBD1 might be the D (6 bases). The CDR3 length is 17 residues. Germline CDR1 and CDR2: SGHNT and YENEEA. The V gene lost 5 bases and the J gene lost 6 bases, with 23 bases spanning the gap. CDR3 sequence (DNA): TGTGCCAGCAGCCTTCGGTACAGGGATACGGGGTCCAATGAGCAGTTCTTC. This translates into CASSLRYRDTGSNEQFF.

J is TRBJ1-1 and V is TRBV5-4, with 7 bases that match TRBD1. This CDR3 has 14 amino acids. Germline trimming cut 3 bases from V and 1 base from J; bases unmatched to any gene: 3. CDR1 is SGHNT and CDR2 is YYREEE in the germline V gene (reference sequence). In DNA form, the CDR3 reads TGTGCCAGCAGCTACGGGGACAGGAACACTGAAGCTTTCTTT. Protein: CASSYGDRNTEAFF. The variable domain in full, completed from reference TRBV5-4 and TRBJ1-1, reads ETGVTQSPTHLIKTRGQQVTLRCSSQSGHNTVSWYQQALGQGPQFIFQYYREEENGRGNFPPRFSGLQFPNYSSELNVNALELDDSALYLCASSYGDRNTEAFFGQGTRLTVV.

This sequence joins TRBV10-2 and TRBJ2-3, with 11 nucleotides matching TRBD2. The CDR3 is made up of 14 amino acids. Germline V gene sequence: CDR1 WSHSY, CDR2 SAAADI. After removal of 4 bases from V and 7 bases from J, the junction contained 4 bases not matched to a gene. CDR3 DNA: TGCGCCAGCAGTGGTAGCGGGGGGGTTCATACGCAGTATTTT. Amino acid sequence: CASSGSGGVHTQYF.

V usage is TRBV7-8 and J usage is TRBJ2-1, with D perhaps being TRBD1 or TRBD2 (5 bases each). V was cut by 2 bases and J by 2 bases, with 16 bases left in between. Germline V CDR1 and CDR2: SGHVS, FQNEAQ. CDR3 length equals 17 residues. CDR3 protein: CASSLLAAGRPYNEQFF. DNA of the CDR3: TGTGCCAGCAGCTTACTAGCAGCAGGGCGACCCTACAATGAGCAGTTCTTC. The full variable domain, with the rest looked up from reference TRBV7-8 and TRBJ2-1, is GAGVSQSPRYKVAKRGQDVALRCDPISGHVSLFWYQQALGQGPEFLTYFQNEAQLDKSGLPSDRFFAERPEGSVSTLKIQRTQQEDSAVYLCASSLLAAGRPYNEQFFGPGTRLTVL.

This chain joins TRBV4-1 and TRBJ2-1, with TRBD2 matching over 9 bases. The CDR3 has 16 residues. Per the germline V gene, CDR1 is MGHRA and CDR2 is YSYEKL. The V and J ends lost 2 bases and 7 bases, in that order; junction bases with no gene match: 9. CDR3 loop: CASSQSIAGVVNEQFF. The CDR3, as DNA: TGCGCCAGCAGCCAAAGTATAGCGGGAGTCGTAAATGAGCAGTTCTTC.

This clone has just a few counts. The rearrangement links TRBV29-1 to TRBJ2-1, with D unclear. This CDR3 is built from 12 residues. V was shortened by 1 base and J by 9 bases, with 10 bases between the two germline ends. The germline V gene has CDR1 SQVTM and CDR2 ANQGSEA. The CDR3, as DNA: TGCAGCGTTGAAGCGAAGGGTATTGAGCAGTTCTTC. The encoded protein is CSVEAKGIEQFF.

J is TRBJ1-5 and V is TRBV5-1, with D perhaps TRBD1 (5 bases). V was clipped by 0 bases and J by 4 bases, with 20 bases between them. Germline CDR1 reads SGHRS; CDR2 reads YFSETQ. This CDR3 contains 18 residues. For the CDR3, the DNA is TGCGCCAGCAGCTTGGACAGGAGCCCCCTCCGGAGTAATCAGCCCCAGCATTTT. Translation: CASSLDRSPLRSNQPQHF.

The rearrangement uses TRBV5-1 and TRBJ2-3; the match to TRBD2 covers 11 bases. Germline trimming cut 5 bases from V and 5 bases from J; bases unmatched to any gene: 4. CDR1 and CDR2 from the germline V gene are SGHRS and YFSETQ. This CDR3 has 14 amino acids. The CDR3 nucleotides are TGCGCCAGCAGTCTTGGACTAGCGGGAGATACGCAGTATTTT. Amino acid sequence: CASSLGLAGDTQYF.